This T cell receptor (beta chain) was profiled in a study of blood T cells in healthy people across ages. Then a second PCR, running roughly 7 to 11 cycles, was carried out with a sample-barcoded 5' primer and a J-beta primer mix. Via MiXCR, TCRdb re-called the 5' RACE reads, giving one row per CDR3 protein. The sample holds around 1.5 million distinct CDR3 sequences, around 42% seen once. Germline CDR1 MNHNY, CDR2 SVGAGI (reference sequence). The CDR3 covers 15 residues. Trimming shortened V by 6 bases and J by 10 bases, and 22 bases separated the two germline ends. The rearrangement links TRBV6-6 to TRBJ2-1, with D perhaps being TRBD1 or TRBD2 (5 bases each). The TCR originated in a young woman in good health. Material for sequencing was blood. CDR3 DNA sequence: TGTGCCAGCAGCATAATACCCGGGGCGGCCAGCGAGCAGTTCTTC. Its translation: CASSIIPGAASEQFF.